Listed below are T cell receptor beta chains from one sample, sequenced in a study of T cell responses to AZD1222 COVID-19 vaccine. Clones were read by immunoSEQ multiplex PCR, and TCRdb kept only the in-frame ones, dropping some. The sample comprises more than 150,000 clones, roughly 94% of which are singletons, and about 0.6% rests with the top ten. The specimen was peripheral blood, collected on day 0 of AZD1222 vaccination. Every receptor here comes from an adult in good health. CDR3s include the opening cysteine and the closing phenylalanine or tryptophan. A D gene is named only where the DNA matches it firmly. Not every row has a clone size; where given, it reads once, few, many or a size class.

>TRBJ2-4|TRBD1|NA|TRBV7-9
TGTGCCAGCAGCTTAGGGACAGGGGGACGAGGCAAAAACATTCAGTACTTC
CASSLGTGGRGKNIQYF
>TRBJ2-1|TRBD2|NA|TRBV11-3
TGTGCCAGCAGCTCCGGACTAGCGGGAGGCCATGAGCAGTTCTTC
CASSSGLAGGHEQFF
>TRBJ2-1|TRBD2|NA|TRBV4-1
TGCGCCAGCAGCCAGGGCCCGCTCAGCGGGAGGGAGTTCTTC
CASSQGPLSGREFF
>TRBJ2-7|NA|NA|TRBV11-2
TGTGCCAGCAGCTCCTTAAACTACGAGCAGTACTTC
CASSSLNYEQYF
>TRBJ2-1|TRBD2|NA|TRBV7-8
TGTGCCAGCAGCTTAGGGCTAGCGGGGAACAATGAGCAGTTCTTC
CASSLGLAGNNEQFF
>TRBJ2-7|NA|NA|TRBV29-1
TGCAGCTCATTCGTACCCGGGAGCCCATACGAGCAGTACTTC
CSSFVPGSPYEQYF
>TRBJ1-4|NA|NA|TRBV12-3/TRBV12-4
TGTGCCAGCAGTTCCCGTAAAGGTGAAAAACTGTTTTTT
CASSSRKGEKLFF
>TRBJ2-1|NA|once|TRBV20-1
TGCAGTGCTAGTCTGGCATCGAGGGAGCAGTTCTTC
CSASLASREQFF
>TRBJ2-7|NA|NA|TRBV27
TGTGCCAGCAGAGCTTTTACCTACGAGCAGTACTTC
CASRAFTYEQYF
>TRBJ1-3|TRBD1|once|TRBV10-1
TGCGCCAGCAGTGGAGGACAGGCCGGCGACACCATATATTTT
CASSGGQAGDTIYF
>TRBJ2-5|TRBD2|NA|TRBV3-1/TRBV3-2
TGTGCCAGCAGCCTTAGCGGGAGTGAGACCCAGTACTTC
CASSLSGSETQYF
>TRBJ1-1|TRBD1|NA|TRBV7-9
TGTGCCAGCAGCCGCGGGACAGGAAGCATGAACACTGAAGCTTTCTTT
CASSRGTGSMNTEAFF
>TRBJ1-1|NA|NA|TRBV11-2
TGTGCCAGCAGCTTAGGATTCCGACGGGGGAACACTGAAGCTTTCTTT
CASSLGFRRGNTEAFF
>TRBJ2-1|TRBD1|NA|TRBV5-5
TGTGCCAGCAGCTACCGGGACAGACCCTACAATGAGCAGTTCTTC
CASSYRDRPYNEQFF
>TRBJ2-3|NA|NA|TRBV27
TGTGCCAGCAGTTATTTATCGGGAGGCACAGATACGCAGTATTTT
CASSYLSGGTDTQYF
>TRBJ1-3|NA|NA|TRBV11-2
TGTGCCAGCAGCACGAGACTTAACTCTGGAAACACCATATATTTT
CASSTRLNSGNTIYF
>TRBJ1-6|NA|NA|TRBV9
TGTGCCAGCAGCGTAGGGGGCTCCTATAATTCACCCCTCCACTTT
CASSVGGSYNSPLHF